This TCR beta chain was sequenced for a study of blood T cell repertoires in COVID-19. Overall study context: COVID-19 samples from acute and convalescent phases originated in the United States, Italy and Spain. Sources were T cells, B-cell-depleted T cells, or PBMCs; the material itself was cDNA or gDNA.

Per the original methods: It was from reference gene primer amplification that nucleated cell counts were estimated. Method: immunoSEQ multiplex PCR; TCRdb's copy keeps in-frame clones and lacks some. The D gene and trimming were derived from the DNA, and the V and J assignments and clone size from that table. The data contain tens of thousands of clones, roughly 90% of them singletons. The sample consisted of peripheral blood. The source of this sequence is a man aged 70-80 years with acute or convalescent COVID-19.

Here the CDR3 reads CASSTGTGSNQPQHF. Here the CDR3 DNA reads TGTGCCAGCAGCACCGGGACAGGGAGTAATCAGCCCCAGCATTTT. The chain uses TRBV9 and TRBJ1-5; TRBD1 matches 9 bases. V shed 4 bases and J 4 bases; nucleotides not matched to a gene: 6. The CDR3 contains 15 residues. Germline V gene lookup returns CDR1 SGDLS and CDR2 YYNGEE.